The 15 T cell receptor beta chains listed next were all sequenced from one sample in a study of CD8+CD57+ T cells in acquired aplastic anemia. TCR beta VDJ and CDR3 profiles were obtained from a genomic DNA template. MiXCR, applied by TCRdb to the reads, yields one record per CDR3 protein. The sample carries a few hundred thousand distinct CDR3 sequences, roughly 57% recorded once. Sequenced input: sorted CD4+, CD8+, or CD8+CD57+ T cells (not recorded which) from PBMCs. The source is a human donor in good health.

This clonotype appeared a single time. The rearrangement links TRBV25-1 to TRBJ2-1; no clear D. V was trimmed by 2 bases and J by 0 bases, leaving 8 bases between them. In germline, CDR1 is MGHDK, CDR2 SYGVNS. The CDR3 extends over 15 amino acids. The CDR3 sequence: CASSEGESSYNEQFF. The CDR3, as DNA: TGTGCCAGCAGTGAAGGAGAGAGCTCCTACAATGAGCAGTTCTTC.

The chain is built from TRBV6-1 and TRBJ1-4, with a possible D match to TRBD1 (5 bases). The CDR3 is made up of 15 amino acids. Per the germline V gene, CDR1 is MNHNS and CDR2 is SASEGT. Trimming removed 3 bases at V and 0 bases at J, with 8 bases between. This chain's CDR3 is CASSEGVATNEKLFF. The DNA of the CDR3 is TGTGCCAGCAGTGAGGGGGTCGCAACTAATGAAAAACTGTTTTTT.

The chain is built from TRBV4-3 and TRBJ1-2; the D is unclear. The germline V gene encodes CDR1 LGHNA and CDR2 YSLEER. This CDR3 has 15 amino acids. Trimming removed 0 bases at V and 2 bases at J, with 10 bases between. The CDR3 sequence: CASSQDRSFNYGYTF. CDR3 coding DNA: TGCGCCAGCAGCCAAGACCGGTCCTTCAACTATGGCTACACCTTC.

CDR3 DNA sequence: TGTGCCAGCAGTTTAGGGACAGGGGGCGGGTTCACTGAAGCTTTCTTT. Encoded protein: CASSLGTGGGFTEAFF. This chain links TRBV12-3 or TRBV12-4 with TRBJ1-1, with 11 bases lining up with TRBD1. The CDR3 runs to 16 residues. Unmatched junction bases numbered 5, after V lost 1 base and J lost 4 bases.

V usage is TRBV12-3 or TRBV12-4 and J usage is TRBJ1-1; D might be TRBD1 (5 bases). V was trimmed by 7 bases and J by 1 base, leaving 13 bases between them. CDR3 length: 14 residues. The CDR3 bases are TGTGCCAGCATCCAAGGGACGGCGAACACTGAAGCTTTCTTT. Its translation: CASIQGTANTEAFF.

This CDR3 is CASSLYGPAGWTQYF. CDR3 sequence (DNA): TGCGCCAGCAGCCTTTATGGGCCAGCGGGGTGGACCCAGTACTTC. The chain employs TRBV4-1 and TRBJ2-5; 7 positions agree with TRBD2. The V and J ends lost 4 bases and 7 bases, in that order; junction bases with no gene match: 12. The CDR3 is 15 amino acids. Germline V gene data show CDR1 as MGHRA and CDR2 as YSYEKL.

The chain has TRBV7-9 and TRBJ1-6; maybe TRBD1 (5 bases). The CDR3 covers 17 residues. Trimming cost V 2 bases and J 10 bases, with 21 bases left between them. Germline assignment: CDR1 SEHNR and CDR2 FQNEAQ (reference sequence). CDR3 bases: TGTGCCAGCAGCTTAAATTTTCCGGGGACCCTGAGCTCACCCCTCCACTTT. The encoded protein is CASSLNFPGTLSSPLHF.

The CDR3 nucleotides read TGTGCCAGCAGCTCCCTCGGGTCGCAGTATTTT. Translating it yields CASSSLGSQYF. This sequence joins TRBV7-8 and TRBJ2-3; no clear D gene. V lost 4 bases and J 10 bases, leaving 9 bases between the germline ends. The CDR3 covers 11 residues. Per the germline V gene, CDR1 is SGHVS and CDR2 is FQNEAQ.

On this clonotype: A junction end diverges from the germline sequence, so it may reflect a read error. The rearrangement uses TRBV7-7 and TRBJ2-5; D unclear. CDR1 is SSHAT, CDR2 FNYEAQ, per germline (reference sequence). The CDR3 loop spans 15 amino acids. CDR3 region: CASSFGVGDQETQYF. The CDR3 DNA sequence: TGTGCTAGCAGCTTTGGGGTCGGAGACCAAGAGACCCAGTACTTC.

Turning to this clonotype: The junction differs from germline at one of its ends, possibly a read error. The V call is TRBV12-3 or TRBV12-4, the J call TRBJ1-2; 10 nucleotides match TRBD1. The CDR3 length is 16 residues. CDR3 sequence (DNA): TGTGCCATCAGTGAAGATGACAGGGGGCTTTCCTATGGCTACACCTTC. This codes for CAISEDDRGLSYGYTF.

This clonotype was counted a single time. The chain employs TRBV7-8 and TRBJ2-2; TRBD2 agrees at 9 bases. Trimming took 2 bases from V and 5 from J; bases not matched to a gene: 3. Germline loops: CDR1 SGHVS, CDR2 FQNEAQ. The CDR3 runs to 15 residues. CDR3 in amino acids: CASSLYTSGTGELFF. CDR3 sequence (DNA): TGTGCCAGCAGCTTATATACTAGCGGGACCGGGGAGCTGTTTTTT.

This clonotype was found many times. V usage is TRBV9 and J usage is TRBJ1-4; D not resolved. The length of the CDR3 is 14 residues. CDR1 is SGDLS, CDR2 YYNGEE, per germline. With 0 bases removed from V and 6 bases from J, the gap between germline ends came to 9 bases. The CDR3 protein is CASSVEGFDEKLFF. CDR3 nucleotides: TGTGCCAGCAGCGTAGAAGGGTTTGATGAAAAACTGTTTTTT.

The chain recombines TRBV5-5 with TRBJ1-6; D may be TRBD1 (5 bases). V was shortened by 5 bases and J by 0 bases, with 15 bases between the two germline ends. CDR3 length equals 17 residues. The germline gives CDR1 SGHKS, CDR2 YYEKEE (reference sequence). The CDR3 coding sequence is TGTGCCAGCAGTCGTGAACGGGGGAACTCCTATAATTCACCCCTCCACTTT. It specifies CASSRERGNSYNSPLHF.

A remark on this clonotype: One end of the junction varies from germline; a read error may be responsible. This chain links TRBV7-9 with TRBJ2-1; TRBD1 or TRBD2 may be the D gene (5 bases each). From germline, CDR1 is SEHNR and CDR2 FQNEAQ (reference sequence). The CDR3 contains 9 residues. In nucleotides, the CDR3 is TGTGCCAGCAGCCCGCCGGGACGCTTC. Protein: CASSPPGRF.

The V gene is TRBV9, the J gene TRBJ1-1; no firm D call. Germline V gene lookup returns CDR1 SGDLS and CDR2 YYNGEE. The CDR3 is made up of 14 amino acids. V was cut by 3 bases and J by 0 bases, with 9 bases left in between. The CDR3 nucleotides are TGTGCCAGCAGCGCAGGACCGATGAACACTGAAGCTTTCTTT. It encodes CASSAGPMNTEAFF.